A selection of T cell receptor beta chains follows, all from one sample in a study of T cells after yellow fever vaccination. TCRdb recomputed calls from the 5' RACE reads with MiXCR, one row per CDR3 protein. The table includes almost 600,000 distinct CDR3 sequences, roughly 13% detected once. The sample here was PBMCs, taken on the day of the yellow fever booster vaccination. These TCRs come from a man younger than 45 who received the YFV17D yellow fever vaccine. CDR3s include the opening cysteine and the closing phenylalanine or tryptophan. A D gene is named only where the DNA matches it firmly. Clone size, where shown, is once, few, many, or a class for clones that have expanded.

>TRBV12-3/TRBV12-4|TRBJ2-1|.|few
TGTGCCAGCAGCAGGGGGGGAACCTACAATGAGCAGTTCTTC
CASSRGGTYNEQFF
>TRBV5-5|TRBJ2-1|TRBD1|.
TGTGCCAGCAGCCGGACAGGGGGCAGGAATGAGCAGTTCTTC
CASSRTGGRNEQFF
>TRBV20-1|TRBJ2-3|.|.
TGCAGTGTGTATGGGAGCACAGATACGCAGTATTTT
CSVYGSTDTQYF
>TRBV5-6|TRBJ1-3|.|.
TGTGCCAGCAGCTTGGGGCCTCTCGGAAACACCATATATTTT
CASSLGPLGNTIYF
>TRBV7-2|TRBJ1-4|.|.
TGTGCCAGCAGCATTAGGTCAGGAGCACTTGAAAAACTGTTTTTT
CASSIRSGALEKLFF
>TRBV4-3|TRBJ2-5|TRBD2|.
TGCGCCAGCAGCCAAGATGCTAGCGGGAGAGAGACCCAGTACTTC
CASSQDASGRETQYF
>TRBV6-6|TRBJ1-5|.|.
TGTGCCGGCCGCCGGGACAACAATCAGCCCCAGCATTTT
CAGRRDNNQPQHF
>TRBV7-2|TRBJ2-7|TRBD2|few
TGTGCCAGCAGCCCCCGACCGAGCGGGAGCTCCTACGAGCAGTACTTC
CASSPRPSGSSYEQYF
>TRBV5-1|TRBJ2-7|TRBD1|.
TGCGCCAGCAGCTTGGTTTCGGGACAGGGCTACGAGCAGTACTTC
CASSLVSGQGYEQYF
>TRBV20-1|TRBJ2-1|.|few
TGCAGTGCTAGAAAGCAGGGTGGTGGTGAGCAGTTCTTC
CSARKQGGGEQFF
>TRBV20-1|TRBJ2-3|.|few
TGCAGTGCTACCTCCGAATACACAGATACGCAGTATTTT
CSATSEYTDTQYF
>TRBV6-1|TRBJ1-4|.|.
TGTGCCAGCGGCCAGATTCTTAATGAAAAACTGTTTTTT
CASGQILNEKLFF
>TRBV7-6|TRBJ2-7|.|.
TGTGCCAGCAGCTTGAATCTGGGGACCTACGAGCAGTACTTC
CASSLNLGTYEQYF
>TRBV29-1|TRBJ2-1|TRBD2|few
TGCAGCGTGGGGGAGGGGCCTCTTTCCTACAATGAGCAGTTCTTC
CSVGEGPLSYNEQFF
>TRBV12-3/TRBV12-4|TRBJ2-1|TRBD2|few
TGTGCCAGCAGAGAGGGACTAGCGGGAGGTACTGAGCAGTTCTTC
CASREGLAGGTEQFF
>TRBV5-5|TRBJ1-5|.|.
TGTGCCAGCAGCTTGGAGGGGGAGGCTCAGCCCCAGCATTTT
CASSLEGEAQPQHF
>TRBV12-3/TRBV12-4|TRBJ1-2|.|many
TGTGCCAGCAGTTTAAGGCAGGGTTATGGCTACACCTTC
CASSLRQGYGYTF
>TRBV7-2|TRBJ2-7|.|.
TGTGCCAGCAGCCCTCGTGGACTTTCCTGGGAGGAGCAGTACTTC
CASSPRGLSWEEQYF
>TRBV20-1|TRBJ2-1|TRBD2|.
TGCAGTGCCCCCCGACTAGCGGGAGGGCCCAATGAGCAGTTCTTC
CSAPRLAGGPNEQFF
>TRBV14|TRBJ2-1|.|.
TGTGCCAGCAGCCAAGGGGGCACCAGTGAGCAGTTCTTC
CASSQGGTSEQFF
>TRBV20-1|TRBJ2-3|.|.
TGCAGTGCTAGTCCCCCGGGCACAGATACGCAGTATTTT
CSASPPGTDTQYF
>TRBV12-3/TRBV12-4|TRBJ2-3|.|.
TGTGCCAGCAGCCGTCTCGGTACGCAGTATTTT
CASSRLGTQYF
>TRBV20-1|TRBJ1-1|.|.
TGCAGTGCTAGAGGCGGGTGGGGTGAAGCTTTCTTT
CSARGGWGEAFF
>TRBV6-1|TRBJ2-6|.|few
TGTGCCAGCAGACAACAAGGAGGGCCCGGGGCCAACGTCCTGACTTTC
CASRQQGGPGANVLTF
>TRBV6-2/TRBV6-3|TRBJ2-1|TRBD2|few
TGTGCCAGCACCCATCAAGGGACTAGCGGGAGGTCTAGCTCCTACAATGAGCAGTTCTTC
CASTHQGTSGRSSSYNEQFF
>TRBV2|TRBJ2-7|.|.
TGTGCCAGCAGCATGGCAAGGGAGCAGTACTTC
CASSMAREQYF
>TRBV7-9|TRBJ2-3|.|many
TGTGCCAGCAGCATTCTAATCACAGATACGCAGTATTTT
CASSILITDTQYF
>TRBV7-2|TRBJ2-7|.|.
TGTGCCAGCAGCGCGCCCCCCCTACGCGAGCAGTACTTC
CASSAPPLREQYF
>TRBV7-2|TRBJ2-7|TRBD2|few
TGTGCCAGCAGCCAAGGGGAGGGCGGAACCTACGAGCAGTACTTC
CASSQGEGGTYEQYF
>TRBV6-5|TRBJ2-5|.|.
TGTGCCAGCAGTTTCTCCTTGACAGAAGAGACCCAGTACTTC
CASSFSLTEETQYF
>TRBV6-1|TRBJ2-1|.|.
TGTGCCAGCTCCATAGGTGGGCATGGGGGAGAGCAGTTCTTC
CASSIGGHGGEQFF
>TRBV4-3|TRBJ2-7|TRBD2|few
TGCGCCAGCAGCCAAGGGGGACTAGCAGACTCCTACGAGCAGTACTTC
CASSQGGLADSYEQYF
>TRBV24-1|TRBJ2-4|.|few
TGTGCCACCAGTGACTCGAGGGCGGGAAACAACATTCAGTACTTC
CATSDSRAGNNIQYF
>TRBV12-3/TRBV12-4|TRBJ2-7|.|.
TGTGCCAGCAGTTTACGGGGGCGGGTTAGCTCCTACGAGCAGTACTTC
CASSLRGRVSSYEQYF
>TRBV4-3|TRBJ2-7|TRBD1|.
TGCGCCAGCAGCCAAGATGTGGCGGGACAGGGGTACAACGAGCAGTACTTC
CASSQDVAGQGYNEQYF
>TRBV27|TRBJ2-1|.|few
TGTGCCAGCAGTTCGCTCGACAGGAGGAGCAATGAGCAGTTCTTC
CASSSLDRRSNEQFF
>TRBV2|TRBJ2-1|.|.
TGTGCCAGCAAAATCGGGACTGTCTACAATGAGCAGTTCTTC
CASKIGTVYNEQFF
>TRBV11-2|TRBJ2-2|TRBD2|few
TGTGCCAGCAGCTCCTCTTCTCCCAGGACTAGTGGAACCGGGGAGCTGTTTTTT
CASSSSSPRTSGTGELFF
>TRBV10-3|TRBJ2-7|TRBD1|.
TGTGCCATCAGTGAGTCATCCGGGACAGGGTATTACGAGCAGTACTTC
CAISESSGTGYYEQYF
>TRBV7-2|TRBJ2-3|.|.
TGTGCCAGCAGCTCTTCCTGGGGCGCGGGGCGCACAGATACGCAGTATTTT
CASSSSWGAGRTDTQYF
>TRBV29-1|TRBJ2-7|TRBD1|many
TGCAGCGTCATTCGACAGGGGCCCTCCTACGAGCAGTACTTC
CSVIRQGPSYEQYF
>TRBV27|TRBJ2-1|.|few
TGTGCCAGCAGTAATCACTACAATGAGCAGTTCTTC
CASSNHYNEQFF
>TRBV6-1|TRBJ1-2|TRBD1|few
TGTGCCAGCAGTGGCAACAGGGGCTATGGCTACACCTTC
CASSGNRGYGYTF
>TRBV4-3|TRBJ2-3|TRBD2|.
TGCGCCAGCAGCCACGAAACTAGCGGCAAGATCCCAGATACGCAGTATTTT
CASSHETSGKIPDTQYF
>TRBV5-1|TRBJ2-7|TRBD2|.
TGCGCCAGCAGCTTGGGACTAGCGGGACACGAGCAGTACTTC
CASSLGLAGHEQYF
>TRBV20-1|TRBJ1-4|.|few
TGCAGTGCTAGGACGCCCTTTAGCGAAAAACTGTTTTTT
CSARTPFSEKLFF